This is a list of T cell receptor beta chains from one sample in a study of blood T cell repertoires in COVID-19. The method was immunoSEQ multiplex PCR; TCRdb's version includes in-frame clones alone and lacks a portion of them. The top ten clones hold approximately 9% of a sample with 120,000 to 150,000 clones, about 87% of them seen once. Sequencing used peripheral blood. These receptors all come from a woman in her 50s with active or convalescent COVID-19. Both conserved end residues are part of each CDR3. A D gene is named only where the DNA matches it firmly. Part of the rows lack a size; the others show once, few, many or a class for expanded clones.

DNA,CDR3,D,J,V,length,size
TGCGCCAGCAGCTTGGATAGTCTTAAAAACATTCAGTACTTC,CASSLDSLKNIQYF,-,TRBJ2-4,TRBV5-1,14,-
TGTGCCAGCAGATACGGACAAGTCGCCTACGAGCAGTACTTC,CASRYGQVAYEQYF,-,TRBJ2-7,TRBV5-6,14,-
TGTGCCAGCGGGGGACTAGGGGTGGGTGAGCAGTTCTTC,CASGGLGVGEQFF,TRBD2,TRBJ2-1,TRBV2,13,-
TGTGCCAGCAGCTTAGGTACCAGCGGGGGTTACAATGAGCAGTTCTTC,CASSLGTSGGYNEQFF,TRBD2,TRBJ2-1,TRBV11-2,16,-
TGTGCTAGTGGACCTGGGACAGGGGGCCACGAGCAGTACTTC,CASGPGTGGHEQYF,TRBD1,TRBJ2-7,TRBV12-5,14,-
TGCGCCAGCAGCTTGGATGGGACAGGGGGCCTCGAGCAGTACTTC,CASSLDGTGGLEQYF,TRBD1,TRBJ2-7,TRBV5-1,15,-
TGTGCCAGCAGCCTAGGGACAGCCTACGAGCAGTACTTC,CASSLGTAYEQYF,TRBD1,TRBJ2-7,TRBV7-9,13,-
TGTGCCAGCAAAGGGGACAGGGGGCGCCGGGACATTCAGTACTTC,CASKGDRGRRDIQYF,TRBD1,TRBJ2-4,TRBV27,15,-
TGTGCCAGCAGTTTAGAGGTTCCAGTTCGGACGCAGTATTTT,CASSLEVPVRTQYF,-,TRBJ2-3,TRBV27,14,-
TGTGCCAGCAGCCTTACAGGGACAGACTATGGCTACACCTTC,CASSLTGTDYGYTF,TRBD1,TRBJ1-2,TRBV16,14,-
TGTGCCAGCAGGGGACAGGGAAATCAGCCCCAGCATTTT,CASRGQGNQPQHF,TRBD1,TRBJ1-5,TRBV6-5,13,-
TGCGCCAGCAGCCGCTTAGACACGGATGAGCAGTTCTTC,CASSRLDTDEQFF,-,TRBJ2-1,TRBV4-3,13,-
TGCGCCAGCAGTCAATCCTCCCGACTAGCGAATTTTGGGACCCAGTACTTC,CASSQSSRLANFGTQYF,TRBD2,TRBJ2-5,TRBV23-1,17,-
TGTGCCAGCTCACCACGGGAGGGCCGCACAGATACGCAGTATTTT,CASSPREGRTDTQYF,TRBD2,TRBJ2-3,TRBV18,15,-
TGTGCAAGTCGCTTAGGTTTTTTTAGGGGGCCCTGTGACACCATATATTTT,CASRLGFFRGPCDTIYF,-,TRBJ1-3,TRBV12-2,17,-
TGTGCCAGCAGCCACACTAGCGGGAGCAGGAATGAGCAGTTCTTC,CASSHTSGSRNEQFF,TRBD2,TRBJ2-1,TRBV3-1/TRBV3-2,15,-
TGTGCCAGTAGTGCCCGACAGGGGCCTGAAGCTTTCTTT,CASSARQGPEAFF,TRBD1,TRBJ1-1,TRBV19,13,-
TGTGCCAGCAGCTGGGGACTAGCGGGTACCAATGAGCAGTTCTTC,CASSWGLAGTNEQFF,TRBD2,TRBJ2-1,TRBV11-3,15,-
TGTGCCACCAGTGGAGGGCTAGCGGGAGGGAGCACAGATACGCAGTATTTT,CATSGGLAGGSTDTQYF,TRBD2,TRBJ2-3,TRBV24-1,17,-
TGTGCCTGGAGTCGACTAGCGGGGGGGGCCTACGAGCAGTACTTC,CAWSRLAGGAYEQYF,TRBD2,TRBJ2-7,TRBV30,15,-
TGCGCCAGCAGACCGGGACAGGGCTCGATCACTGAAGCTTTCTTT,CASRPGQGSITEAFF,TRBD1,TRBJ1-1,TRBV5-1,15,-
TGTGCCAGCAGTTATGGGCTAGCGGGAGAGTACAATGAGCAGTTCTTC,CASSYGLAGEYNEQFF,TRBD2,TRBJ2-1,TRBV6-6,16,-
TGTGCCATCAGTGACTCAGGGGTGGAGACCCAGTACTTC,CAISDSGVETQYF,-,TRBJ2-5,TRBV10-3,13,-
TGTGCCAGCACCCTTCGGACAGGGTCGTCCGGGGAGCTGTTTTTT,CASTLRTGSSGELFF,TRBD1,TRBJ2-2,TRBV7-6,15,-
TGTGCCAGTGCTGACGGCGGTCGGCTAGCCAAAAACATTCAGTACTTC,CASADGGRLAKNIQYF,-,TRBJ2-4,TRBV19,16,-
TGTGCCAGCAGCTCAGGGGCACGGGAAAAACTGTTTTTT,CASSSGAREKLFF,-,TRBJ1-4,TRBV11-2,13,-
TGTGCCAGCAGTTACCAACACAGGGCCTACGAGCAGTACTTC,CASSYQHRAYEQYF,-,TRBJ2-7,TRBV6-2/TRBV6-3,14,-
TGCAGCGTTGAAGGGGGCGGTAAGCGCAATGAGCAGTTCTTC,CSVEGGGKRNEQFF,-,TRBJ2-1,TRBV29-1,14,-
TGTGCCACCAGTGAGTTCGGCAATCAGCCCCAGCATTTT,CATSEFGNQPQHF,-,TRBJ1-5,TRBV24-1,13,-
TGTGCCAGCAGCAAGGATTCGGGTAGCAATCAGCCCCAGCATTTT,CASSKDSGSNQPQHF,-,TRBJ1-5,TRBV7-8,15,few
TGTGCCACAGCGGGACAGGCGAACACCGGGGAGCTGTTTTTT,CATAGQANTGELFF,-,TRBJ2-2,TRBV24-1,14,-
TGTGCCAGCAGCTTAGGGCTTGAACGCGAGCAGTACTTC,CASSLGLEREQYF,-,TRBJ2-7,TRBV11-2,13,once
TGTGCCAGCAGGTTCCGGGAGAACACTGAAGCTTTCTTT,CASRFRENTEAFF,-,TRBJ1-1,TRBV6-5,13,-
TGTGCCTTCGGGACAGCGAACACTGAAGCTTTCTTT,CAFGTANTEAFF,TRBD1,TRBJ1-1,TRBV30,12,-
TGTGCCAGTAATACACCGTTCCGGGACAGGGGAGTGAACACTGAAGCTTTCTTT,CASNTPFRDRGVNTEAFF,TRBD1,TRBJ1-1,TRBV19,18,-
TGCGCCAGCAGCCTCCGGGACAGAGGTATCAATGAGCAGTTCTTC,CASSLRDRGINEQFF,TRBD1,TRBJ2-1,TRBV4-1,15,-
TGTGCCAGTAGTATAGGGTATACAAGGACAGGCTACACCTTC,CASSIGYTRTGYTF,-,TRBJ1-2,TRBV19,14,-
TGTGCCTGGAGTACGGGACAGGGGAGATTGGAGCAGTTCTTC,CAWSTGQGRLEQFF,TRBD1,TRBJ2-1,TRBV30,14,-
TGTGCCAGCAGTGAAGCTCGGGATGGCTACACCTTC,CASSEARDGYTF,-,TRBJ1-2,TRBV6-1,12,-
TGTGCCACCAGCATAAGACAGTCCTACGAGCAGTACTTC,CATSIRQSYEQYF,-,TRBJ2-7,TRBV15,13,-
TGTGCCACCAGCAGAGGTCGGGGGACGGGTCAGCCCCAGCATTTT,CATSRGRGTGQPQHF,-,TRBJ1-5,TRBV15,15,-
TGTGCCAGCAGTGGCCCGCGACTAGCGGGGGGGCCCGATACGCAGTATTTT,CASSGPRLAGGPDTQYF,TRBD2,TRBJ2-3,TRBV2,17,-
TGTGCCAGCAGCCCCCGGTATTATGCGGGAGGGTTAAATGAGCAGTTCTTC,CASSPRYYAGGLNEQFF,TRBD2,TRBJ2-1,TRBV7-9,17,-
TGTGCCAGCAGTACCAGACAGGGGGAAGAAAAACTGTTTTTT,CASSTRQGEEKLFF,TRBD1,TRBJ1-4,TRBV6-5,14,-
TGTGCCAGCAGCCAAGAAGGCAGGGCGTACCAGACCTACGAGCAGTACTTC,CASSQEGRAYQTYEQYF,-,TRBJ2-7,TRBV3-1/TRBV3-2,17,-
TGTGCCAGCAAAACGGGGGGTCGTGGGGATACGCAGTATTTT,CASKTGGRGDTQYF,TRBD2,TRBJ2-3,TRBV6-5,14,-
TGTGCCAGCAGCTCTTGGGGCGGGGCCTCGGATACGCAGTATTTT,CASSSWGGASDTQYF,-,TRBJ2-3,TRBV7-6,15,-
TGCGCCAGCAGCCAAACGACAGGGGAGCAGTACTTC,CASSQTTGEQYF,TRBD1,TRBJ2-7,TRBV4-1,12,-
TGTGCCAGCAGTTTAAGTCTTATGGCGGGAGAAGAGACCCAGTACTTC,CASSLSLMAGEETQYF,TRBD2,TRBJ2-5,TRBV27,16,-
TGTGCCAGCAGGGAGGGATCTTCCACCGGGGAGCTGTTTTTT,CASREGSSTGELFF,-,TRBJ2-2,TRBV7-9,14,-
TGTGCCAGCAGTGTAACAGGGTACGAGCAGTACTTC,CASSVTGYEQYF,-,TRBJ2-7,TRBV25-1,12,many
TGCGCCAGCAGTCAGGGGACAGGGCAATACTATGGCTACACCTTC,CASSQGTGQYYGYTF,TRBD1,TRBJ1-2,TRBV5-1,15,-
TGCGCCAGCAGCTACCAGGGGAGCAATCAGCCCCAGCATTTT,CASSYQGSNQPQHF,-,TRBJ1-5,TRBV4-1,14,few
TGTGCCAGTAGTATAGCCGACAGGGTGGGCGGCTACACCTTC,CASSIADRVGGYTF,TRBD1,TRBJ1-2,TRBV19,14,-
TGCAGCGTTGAGAACAGTCGGTCCTACAATGAGCAGTTCTTC,CSVENSRSYNEQFF,-,TRBJ2-1,TRBV29-1,14,-
TGCGCCAGCAGTCTTGACAGGAACTATGGCTACACCTTC,CASSLDRNYGYTF,-,TRBJ1-2,TRBV5-1,13,once
TGTGCCAGCAGCTCGTATAGGGGTACGCAGTATTTT,CASSSYRGTQYF,-,TRBJ2-3,TRBV7-6,12,-
TGTGCCAGCAGTCCCGGGACAGCTACCTATGGCTACACCTTC,CASSPGTATYGYTF,TRBD1,TRBJ1-2,TRBV6-2/TRBV6-3,14,-
TGTGCCAGCAGCTTGGCGGGGTTCTCCTACGAGCAGTACTTC,CASSLAGFSYEQYF,-,TRBJ2-7,TRBV7-9,14,few